This T cell receptor (beta chain) was profiled in a study of blood T cell dynamics during melanoma immunotherapy. Time point of the sample: week 3, after first cycle of checkpoint inhibitor. Patients with prior systemic cancer treatment, concomitant immunosuppressants, or other active malignancies were excluded. Unmatched junction bases numbered 3, after V lost 1 base and J lost 5 bases. Germline V gene sequence: CDR1 LGHNT, CDR2 FRNRAP. The CDR3 is made up of 15 amino acids. Using immunoSEQ multiplex PCR, the repertoire was profiled, and TCRdb retains in-frame clones only, with some absent. The repertoire consists of over 10,000 clones, with around 90% occurring once and the leading ten covering less than 0.2%.

The rearrangement uses TRBV12-5 and TRBJ2-2; 8 bases agree with TRBD1. The sequence was collected from a human donor with melanoma. Specimen: effector memory CD8+ T cells from blood, collected from a patient treated with checkpoint blockade. The CDR3 loop is CASGLGQGNTGELFF. The CDR3 DNA is TGTGCTAGTGGTTTGGGACAGGGGAATACCGGGGAGCTGTTTTTT.